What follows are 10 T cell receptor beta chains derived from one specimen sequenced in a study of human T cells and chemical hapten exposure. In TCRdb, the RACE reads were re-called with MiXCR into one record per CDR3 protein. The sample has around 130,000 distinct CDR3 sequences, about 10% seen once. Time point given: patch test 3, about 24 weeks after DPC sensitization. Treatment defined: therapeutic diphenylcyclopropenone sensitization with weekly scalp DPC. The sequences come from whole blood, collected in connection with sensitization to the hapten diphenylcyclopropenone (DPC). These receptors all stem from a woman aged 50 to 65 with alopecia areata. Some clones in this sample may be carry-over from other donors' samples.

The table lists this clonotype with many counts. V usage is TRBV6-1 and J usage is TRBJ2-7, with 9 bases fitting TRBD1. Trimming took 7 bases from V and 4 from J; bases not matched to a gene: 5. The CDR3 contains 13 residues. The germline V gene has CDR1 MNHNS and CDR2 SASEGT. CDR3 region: CASTRTGEYEQYF. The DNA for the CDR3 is TGTGCCAGCACCAGGACAGGGGAGTACGAGCAGTACTTC.

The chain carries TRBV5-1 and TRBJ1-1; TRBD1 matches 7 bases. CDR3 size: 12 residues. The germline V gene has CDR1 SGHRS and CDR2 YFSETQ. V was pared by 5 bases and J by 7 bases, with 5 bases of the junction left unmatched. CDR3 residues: CASRQGEGEAFF. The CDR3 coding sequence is TGCGCCAGCAGGCAGGGGGAGGGTGAAGCTTTCTTT.

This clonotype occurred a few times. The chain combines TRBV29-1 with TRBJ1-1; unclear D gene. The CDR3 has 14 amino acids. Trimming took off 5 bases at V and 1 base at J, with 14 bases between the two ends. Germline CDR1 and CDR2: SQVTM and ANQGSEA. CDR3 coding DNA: TGCAGCGTTATCATGCTCACAGAGAACACTGAAGCTTTCTTT. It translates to CSVIMLTENTEAFF.

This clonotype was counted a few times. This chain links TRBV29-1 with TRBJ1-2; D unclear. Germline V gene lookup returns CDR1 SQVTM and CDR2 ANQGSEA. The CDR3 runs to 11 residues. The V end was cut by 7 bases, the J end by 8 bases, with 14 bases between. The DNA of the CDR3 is TGCAGCGGAGGCACAGATGGAGGCTACACCTTC. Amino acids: CSGGTDGGYTF.

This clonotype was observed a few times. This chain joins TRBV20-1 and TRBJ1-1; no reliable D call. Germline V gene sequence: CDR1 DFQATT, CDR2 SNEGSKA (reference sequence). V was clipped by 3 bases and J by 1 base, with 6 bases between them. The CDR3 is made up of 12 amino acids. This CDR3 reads CSARGRNTEAFF. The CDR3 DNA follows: TGCAGTGCTAGGGGGAGGAACACTGAAGCTTTCTTT.

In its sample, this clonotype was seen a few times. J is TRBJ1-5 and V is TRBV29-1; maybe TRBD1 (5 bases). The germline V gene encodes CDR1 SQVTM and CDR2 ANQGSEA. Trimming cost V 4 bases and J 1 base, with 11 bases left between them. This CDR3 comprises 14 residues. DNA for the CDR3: TGCAGCGTTGCCTCCAGGGACAGCAATCAGCCCCAGCATTTT. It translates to CSVASRDSNQPQHF.

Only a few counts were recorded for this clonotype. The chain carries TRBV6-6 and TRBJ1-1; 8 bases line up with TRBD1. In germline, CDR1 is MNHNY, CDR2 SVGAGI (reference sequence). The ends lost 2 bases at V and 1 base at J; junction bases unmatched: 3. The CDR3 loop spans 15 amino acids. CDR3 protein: CASSYRTGRNTEAFF. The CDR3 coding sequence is TGTGCCAGCAGTTACAGGACAGGGCGGAACACTGAAGCTTTCTTT.

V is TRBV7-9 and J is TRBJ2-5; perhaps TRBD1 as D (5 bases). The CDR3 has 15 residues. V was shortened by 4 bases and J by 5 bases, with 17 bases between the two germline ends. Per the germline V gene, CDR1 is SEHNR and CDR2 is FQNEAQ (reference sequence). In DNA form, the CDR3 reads TGTGCCAGCAGCTCGACAGACTTGGTGGTGGAGACCCAGTACTTC. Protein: CASSSTDLVVETQYF.

In DNA, the CDR3 is TGTGCCAGCAGTCGACAGGGAGGAGGCAATCAGCCCCAGCATTTT. The encoded protein is CASSRQGGGNQPQHF. This chain connects TRBV27 to TRBJ1-5, with 7 nucleotides matching TRBD1. J lost 2 bases, V lost 5 bases, and 6 bases had no gene match. The CDR3 consists of 15 residues. CDR1 and CDR2 from the germline V gene are MNHEY and SMNVEV (reference sequence).

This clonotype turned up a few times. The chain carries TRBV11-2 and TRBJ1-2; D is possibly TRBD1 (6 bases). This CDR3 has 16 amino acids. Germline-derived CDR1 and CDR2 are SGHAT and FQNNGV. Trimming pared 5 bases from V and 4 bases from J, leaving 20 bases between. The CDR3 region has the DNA TGTGCCAGCAGCCCCTACAGGGACTCTTCGGGCTATGGCTACACCTTC. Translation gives CASSPYRDSSGYGYTF.